This T cell receptor (beta chain) was sequenced for a study of blood T cell repertoires in COVID-19. As for the study in general: Whether acute or convalescent, the COVID-19 samples came from the United States, Italy and Spain. In each case, the material was cDNA or gDNA derived from T cells, B-cell-depleted T cells, or PBMCs.

In the source study's methods: Researchers report that nucleated cell counts were estimated from reference gene primer amplification. The repertoire was sequenced with immunoSEQ multiplex PCR; TCRdb's copy has only in-frame clones and lacks some. The V and J calls and clone size come from that table; D and trimming were worked out from the DNA. The sample shows 55,000 to 65,000 clones, 75% to 85% of them seen only once. Germline CDR1 reads SGHNT; CDR2 reads YENEEA. Trimming took 5 bases from V and 3 from J; bases not matched to a gene: 4. The CDR3 has 16 residues. Patients from Seattle were sampled longitudinally, starting during active infection.

Sequencing was done on a sample of peripheral blood. This clonotype was obtained from a man aged 60 to 75 with COVID-19, enrolled during active disease. This rearrangement joins TRBV11-3 to TRBJ2-3; 14 bases map to TRBD2. The DNA of the CDR3 is TGTGCCAGCAGCCGGCGGACTAGCGGGAGGACAGATACGCAGTATTTT. This sequence encodes CASSRRTSGRTDTQYF.